This passage covers 19 T cell receptor beta chains from one sample sequenced in a study of CD8 T cells in Susac syndrome. Reverse transcription of roughly 0.5 to 1 ug RNA was performed with random hexamers. TCRdb called the immunoSEQ multiplex PCR reads again in MiXCR, with one record for every CDR3 protein. Of roughly 130,000 distinct CDR3 sequences detected, around 94% appear once; the ten largest clones hold about 0.13%. Sample: CD4+ T cells from PBMCs. The receptor source for this set is a human donor with multiple sclerosis.

This clonotype appeared once. This chain joins TRBV7-9 and TRBJ1-1; D gene unclear. Germline assignment: CDR1 SEHNR and CDR2 FQNEAQ (reference sequence). The length of the CDR3 is 14 residues. The V end was cut by 7 bases, the J end by 3 bases, with 15 bases between. The DNA of the CDR3 is TGTGCCAGCATCAAAAGACGAAGCGACACTGAAGCTTTCTTT. Residues: CASIKRRSDTEAFF.

This clonotype was seen a few times. The chain combines TRBV5-4 with TRBJ1-2, with unresolved D. CDR1 and CDR2 from the germline V gene are SGHNT and YYREEE (reference sequence). The CDR3 has 14 amino acids. Trimming shortened V by 0 bases and J by 2 bases, and 8 bases separated the two germline ends. CDR3 protein: CASSLDSANYGYTF. The CDR3 nucleotides are TGTGCCAGCAGCTTGGACAGTGCGAACTATGGCTACACCTTC.

The V and J genes are TRBV29-1 and TRBJ1-1; 7 bases align to TRBD1. Unmatched junction bases numbered 7, after V lost 2 bases and J lost 1 base. Germline CDR1 is SQVTM and CDR2 is ANQGSEA. The CDR3 covers 15 residues. CDR3 residues: CSVERIQGKNTEAFF. The DNA of the CDR3 is TGCAGCGTTGAACGTATACAGGGGAAGAACACTGAAGCTTTCTTT.

The chain has TRBV20-1 and TRBJ2-5, with D possibly TRBD2 on 5 matching bases. CDR1 is DFQATT, CDR2 SNEGSKA, per germline (reference sequence). The CDR3 extends over 14 amino acids. V gave up 6 bases and J gave up 1 base, with 15 bases separating them. CDR3 in amino acids: CSAPRGDAQETQYF. CDR3 DNA sequence: TGCAGTGCCCCTCGGGGTGACGCCCAAGAGACCCAGTACTTC.

The chain combines TRBV7-9 with TRBJ1-1; D might be TRBD1 (5 bases). V was clipped by 2 bases and J by 4 bases, with 26 bases between them. The CDR3 covers 19 residues. Germline V CDR1 and CDR2: SEHNR, FQNEAQ (reference sequence). The CDR3, as DNA: TGTGCCAGCAGCTTACCTCGGTACGGAGGCCGGGGGAAGGTCACTGAAGCTTTCTTT. Protein sequence: CASSLPRYGGRGKVTEAFF.

The V call is TRBV5-1, the J call TRBJ1-2, with 9 bases lining up with TRBD1. Looked up from germline, CDR1 is SGHRS and CDR2 is YFSETQ. The CDR3 covers 16 residues. V dropped 1 base and J dropped 4; count of bases not matched to a gene: 8. CDR3 sequence reads: CASSLRGNRGLYGYTF. The CDR3 coding sequence is TGCGCCAGCAGCTTGAGGGGCAACAGGGGGCTCTATGGCTACACCTTC.

The chain carries TRBV29-1 and TRBJ2-1, with 10 bases matching TRBD1. Trimming removed 8 bases from V and 9 bases from J; junction bases left unmatched: 10. Looked up from germline, CDR1 is SQVTM and CDR2 is ANQGSEA. The CDR3 totals 13 residues. The CDR3 DNA reads TGCAGCACCGGGACAGGGGTGACTAGTGAGCAGTTCTTC. This codes for CSTGTGVTSEQFF.

The rearrangement joins TRBV20-1 to TRBJ2-7; 9 bases map to TRBD1. With V trimmed by 5 bases and J by 5 bases, 7 bases remained unmatched. This CDR3 is 13 amino acids long. Germline CDR1 and CDR2: DFQATT and SNEGSKA (reference sequence). The CDR3 nucleotides read TGCAGTGCTCCCGGGACAGGGTCCCACGAGCAGTACTTC. Protein product: CSAPGTGSHEQYF.

The gene calls are TRBV14 and TRBJ2-6; the D is unclear. Germline loops: CDR1 SGHDN, CDR2 FVKESK. Trimming pared 1 base from V and 0 bases from J, leaving 4 bases between. The CDR3 loop spans 15 amino acids. The CDR3 nucleotides are TGTGCCAGCAGCCAAGGAAACTCTGGGGCCAACGTCCTGACTTTC. This codes for CASSQGNSGANVLTF.

The rearrangement uses TRBV7-2 and TRBJ2-7; TRBD2 matches at 7 bases. This CDR3 comprises 13 residues. CDR1 and CDR2 (germline): SGHTA, FQGNSA. The V gene end was trimmed by 0 bases and the J gene end by 12 bases; junction bases not matched to a gene: 8. The CDR3, as DNA: TGTGCCAGCAGCTTAGCTCCCCCCGGGGAGGGGTACTTC. It is translated as CASSLAPPGEGYF.

J is TRBJ2-3 and V is TRBV29-1; D is possibly TRBD1 (5 bases). The length of the CDR3 is 13 residues. Per germline, CDR1 SQVTM and CDR2 ANQGSEA. V lost 6 bases to trimming and J lost 0 bases, with 10 bases between them. CDR3 bases: TGCAGCGTCGGACAATCTAGCACAGATACGCAGTATTTT. As protein: CSVGQSSTDTQYF.

The chain combines TRBV9 with TRBJ2-5; 10 bases fit TRBD2. The ends lost 0 bases at V and 5 bases at J; junction bases unmatched: 4. This CDR3 is built from 15 residues. Germline CDR1 and CDR2: SGDLS and YYNGEE. Written as DNA, the CDR3 is TGTGCCAGCAGCGTAGGAGCGGGGGGGCCCGAGACCCAGTACTTC. It specifies CASSVGAGGPETQYF.

The chain links TRBV29-1 to TRBJ2-3; 9 nucleotides align to TRBD1. Germline CDR1 is SQVTM and CDR2 is ANQGSEA. Trimming cost V 6 bases and J 3 bases; bases outside gene matches: 7. This CDR3 contains 14 residues. CDR3 coding DNA: TGCAGCGTGTCAGACAGGGGGATTACAGATACGCAGTATTTT. The encoded protein is CSVSDRGITDTQYF.

The CDR3 loop is CSARGTEAFF. The CDR3 DNA sequence: TGCAGCGCAAGGGGAACTGAAGCTTTCTTT. The rearrangement uses TRBV29-1 and TRBJ1-1, with a tentative D call TRBD1 (5 bases). The CDR3 loop spans 10 amino acids. The germline CDR1 and CDR2 sequences are SQVTM and ANQGSEA. V was cut by 7 bases and J by 5 bases, with 8 bases left in between.

The rearrangement links TRBV20-1 to TRBJ2-1; 14 nucleotides match TRBD2. The CDR3 is 15 amino acids. Unmatched junction bases numbered 7, after V lost 6 bases and J lost 6 bases. The V gene's germline CDR1 is DFQATT and CDR2 SNEGSKA (reference sequence). The CDR3 loop reads CSAGTSGSAGNEQFF. Here the CDR3 DNA reads TGCAGTGCGGGGACTAGCGGGAGCGCCGGCAATGAGCAGTTCTTC.

Of note for this clonotype: One end of the junction varies from germline; a read error may be responsible. The CDR3 nucleotides are TGTGCTAGCAGCCCATCACAGGGATTTAGTACAGATACGCAGTATTTT. Its protein is CASSPSQGFSTDTQYF. The chain combines TRBV7-7 with TRBJ2-3; tentative D call: TRBD1 (6 bases). Per germline, CDR1 SSHAT and CDR2 FNYEAQ (reference sequence). The CDR3 consists of 16 residues.

This sequence joins TRBV29-1 and TRBJ1-1, with D unresolved. The ends were cut back, 6 bases at V and 0 bases at J, with 11 bases in the middle. CDR1 and CDR2 from the germline V gene are SQVTM and ANQGSEA. The CDR3 consists of 13 residues. The CDR3, as DNA: TGCAGCGTCCGTCCCGTTCTGAACACTGAAGCTTTCTTT. It translates to CSVRPVLNTEAFF.

The chain combines TRBV2 with TRBJ1-3; D not certain. V lost 7 bases to trimming and J lost 2 bases, with 9 bases between them. Germline CDR1 is SNHLY and CDR2 is FYNNEI. CDR3 length: 13 residues. For the CDR3, the DNA is TGTGCCAGCACTGAGGGTACTGGAAACACCATATATTTT. This sequence encodes CASTEGTGNTIYF.

The V and J genes are TRBV12-3 or TRBV12-4 and TRBJ2-3, with D unclear. The CDR3 runs 18 residues. The V gene lost 5 bases and the J gene lost 0 bases, with 21 bases spanning the gap. The CDR3 DNA reads as TGTGCCAGCAGTCCCTACTTTTTGCCCGATCTGAGCACAGATACGCAGTATTTT. Amino acids: CASSPYFLPDLSTDTQYF.